Each of the 18 T cell receptor beta chains below was sequenced from the same sample in a study of breast tumors, draining lymph nodes, adjacent tissues. One entry per CDR3 protein results from TCRdb running MiXCR on the multiplex PCR reads. The sample lists some 52,000 distinct CDR3 sequences; under 45% were seen once. The sequencing sample was made of breast tumor tissue. The receptors were gathered from a female donor with breast cancer. Some clones in this sample may be carry-over from other donors' samples.

This chain links TRBV29-1 with TRBJ1-4, with 7 bases identical to TRBD1. J was trimmed by 4 bases and V by 4 bases; bases with no gene match: 15. Germline loops: CDR1 SQVTM, CDR2 ANQGSEA. The CDR3 consists of 17 residues. The CDR3 sequence: CSVVRQGGNLDNEKLFF. CDR3 nucleotides: TGCAGCGTTGTGAGGCAGGGGGGGAACTTAGATAATGAAAAACTGTTTTTT.

The rearrangement joins TRBV10-3 to TRBJ1-5; 7 positions agree with TRBD1. CDR1 and CDR2 from the germline V gene are ENHRY and SYGVKD. V shed 4 bases and J 10 bases; nucleotides not matched to a gene: 10. CDR3 length equals 14 residues. This chain's CDR3 is CAISVSGGEEPQHF. CDR3 sequence (DNA): TGTGCCATCAGTGTTTCAGGGGGGGAGGAACCCCAGCATTTT.

The V call is TRBV9, the J call TRBJ2-5; D is uncertain. This CDR3 is 15 amino acids long. Germline CDR1 and CDR2: SGDLS and YYNGEE. Trimming removed 3 bases at V and 4 bases at J, with 16 bases between. The CDR3: CASSAADGHSETQYF. The CDR3, as DNA: TGTGCCAGCAGCGCCGCGGACGGCCATTCAGAGACCCAGTACTTC.

The chain is built from TRBV12-3 or TRBV12-4 and TRBJ1-1; D call uncertain. The V and J ends lost 5 bases and 0 bases respectively, with 10 bases between them. This CDR3 has 14 residues. Here the CDR3 DNA reads TGTGCCAGCAGTCCACGACGGTTGAACACTGAAGCTTTCTTT. Protein sequence: CASSPRRLNTEAFF.

This clonotype was found many times. One end of the junction varies from germline; a read error may be responsible. This chain joins TRBV30 and TRBJ2-1; D is perhaps TRBD1 (6 bases). Germline V CDR1 and CDR2: GTSNPN, SVGIG (reference sequence). This CDR3 spans 12 amino acids. Here the CDR3 DNA reads TGTGCCTGGAGTACAGGGTACAGTGAGCAGTTCTTC. Translating gives CAWSTGYSEQFF.

This clonotype was observed a handful of times. A clone one base away is much larger, so this may be a read error. This chain links TRBV20-1 with TRBJ2-7; TRBD2 agrees at 7 bases. CDR3 length: 14 amino acids. CDR1 and CDR2 (germline): DFQATT, SNEGSKA (reference sequence). CDR3 DNA: TGCGGTGCTCCCCCCCTCTTGGCGGGGGTCGAGCAGTACTTC. Its translation is CGAPPLLAGVEQYF.

CDR3 sequence: CAWSNSALAKNIQYF. DNA for the CDR3: TGTGCCTGGAGTAACAGCGCCTTAGCCAAAAACATTCAGTACTTC. The V and J genes are TRBV30 and TRBJ2-4; D call uncertain. In germline, CDR1 is GTSNPN, CDR2 SVGIG (reference sequence). V lost 2 bases and J 0 bases, leaving 11 bases between the germline ends. This CDR3 region has 15 residues.

V gene TRBV10-2 combines with J gene TRBJ1-1; D is possibly TRBD1 (5 bases). From germline, CDR1 is WSHSY and CDR2 SAAADI. The CDR3 runs 11 residues. The V gene lost 8 bases and the J gene lost 1 base, with 5 bases spanning the gap. CDR3: CASGGNTEAFF. The CDR3 bases are TGCGCCAGCGGGGGGAACACTGAAGCTTTCTTT.

This clonotype was seen ten or more times. This chain connects TRBV12-3 or TRBV12-4 to TRBJ2-7; TRBD2 aligns across 10 bases. This CDR3 comprises 14 residues. The V segment lost 5 bases and the J segment 7 bases; nucleotides outside the gene matches: 8. The CDR3 reads CASSLGLASWEQYF. The CDR3, as DNA: TGTGCCAGCAGTCTGGGACTAGCGAGCTGGGAGCAGTACTTC.

This clonotype was counted at least ten times. The chain couples TRBV30 to TRBJ2-3; TRBD1 matches at 7 bases. V dropped 3 bases and J dropped 2; count of bases not matched to a gene: 14. Looked up from germline, CDR1 is GTSNPN and CDR2 is SVGIG (reference sequence). This CDR3 has 17 amino acids. The CDR3 nucleotides are TGTGCCTGGAGCTGGATAACAGGGGATCTGCACACAGATACGCAGTATTTT. It encodes CAWSWITGDLHTDTQYF.

This clonotype has ten or more counts. The chain has TRBV6-5 and TRBJ2-1; TRBD1 agrees at 8 bases. The CDR3 runs to 16 residues. Per germline, CDR1 MNHEY and CDR2 SVGAGI. After removal of 0 bases from V and 5 bases from J, the junction contained 6 bases not matched to a gene. The CDR3: CASSYSTGAGNNEQFF. DNA for the CDR3: TGTGCCAGCAGTTACTCGACAGGGGCCGGAAACAATGAGCAGTTCTTC.

Comment on this clonotype: One end of the junction does not line up with germline, which may come from a read error. The gene calls are TRBV9 and TRBJ2-7; 10 positions match TRBD2. Germline CDR1 is SGDLS and CDR2 is YYNGEE. This CDR3 region has 15 residues. The CDR3 sequence is CASSYGTSESYEPYF. Here the CDR3 DNA reads TGTGCCAGCAGCTACGGGACTAGCGAATCCTACGAGCCGTACTTC.

This clonotype has at least ten counts. The J gene is TRBJ2-1, the V gene TRBV18, with 9 positions matching TRBD1. The CDR3 contains 15 residues. The J segment lost 8 bases and the V segment lost 8 bases, leaving 13 bases of the junction unmatched. CDR1 is KGHSH and CDR2 is LQKENI in the germline V gene. The CDR3 is CASTAQAGQGDEQFF. In DNA, the CDR3 is TGTGCCAGCACCGCCCAGGCGGGACAGGGCGATGAGCAGTTCTTC.

The sample holds many counts of this clonotype. The J gene is TRBJ1-2, the V gene TRBV28; 8 positions match TRBD1. Losses at the gene ends were 2 bases for V and 2 bases for J; bases not matched to a gene: 4. This CDR3 has 15 residues. Germline lookup yields CDR1 MDHEN and CDR2 SYDVKM. The CDR3 spells CASSLAGGVNYGYTF. As DNA, the CDR3 is TGTGCCAGCAGTTTAGCAGGGGGCGTCAACTATGGCTACACCTTC.

Details on this clonotype: A much larger clone differs by one base, so this may be a read error. The gene calls are TRBV9 and TRBJ2-1, with a tentative D call TRBD2 (6 bases). The CDR3 loop spans 17 amino acids. CDR1 is SGDLS, CDR2 YYNGEE, per germline. CDR3 region: CASSPGVGLLSYNEQSF. The CDR3 bases are TGTGCCAGCAGCCCCGGGGTGGGACTTCTTTCCTACAATGAGCAGTCCTTC. Using reference TRBV9 and TRBJ2-1 for the parts outside the CDR3, the full variable domain is DSGVTQTPKHLITATGQRVTLRCSPRSGDLSVYWYQQSLDQGLQFLIQYYNGEERAKGNILERFSAQQFPDLHSELNLSSLELGDSALYFCASSPGVGLLSYNEQSFGPGTRLTVL.

Ten or more counts support this clonotype. The J gene is TRBJ2-7, the V gene TRBV11-2; D gene ambiguous. V was trimmed by 5 bases and J by 7 bases, leaving 12 bases between them. Germline V gives CDR1 SGHAT, CDR2 FQNNGV. This CDR3 contains 12 residues. The CDR3 DNA sequence: TGTGCCAGCAGCGTCCGGGTGGGGGAGCAGTACTTC. This sequence encodes CASSVRVGEQYF.

This clonotype was observed at least ten times. This chain connects TRBV9 to TRBJ1-3, with unresolved D. Trimming stripped 4 bases from V and 2 bases from J, with 13 bases between. The CDR3 has 15 amino acids. CDR1 is SGDLS, CDR2 YYNGEE, per germline. CDR3 amino acids: CASSPYGETGNTIYF. The CDR3 coding sequence is TGTGCCAGCAGCCCATATGGGGAAACTGGAAACACCATATATTTT.

The chain couples TRBV19 to TRBJ2-1, with TRBD2 matching 14 bases. V was clipped by 11 bases and J by 8 bases; unmatched bases: 5. The CDR3 runs to 13 residues. Looked up from germline, CDR1 is LNHDA and CDR2 is SQIVND (reference sequence). CDR3: CAGKGLAGDEQFF. The CDR3 DNA reads TGTGCCGGAAAGGGACTAGCGGGAGATGAGCAGTTCTTC.